This T cell receptor beta chain was profiled in a study of blood T cells in healthy people across ages. Study details: For every two T cells, template switching captured about one barcoded beta molecule.

Alongside a J-beta primer mix, a sample-barcoded 5' primer served in a second PCR lasting about 7 to 12 cycles. TCRdb redid the calling of the 5' RACE reads with MiXCR, one entry per CDR3 protein. The sample consists of approximately 600,000 distinct CDR3 sequences, roughly three fifths of them appearing once. The CDR3 covers 14 residues. The germline V gene has CDR1 ENHRY and CDR2 SYGVKD. With 0 bases removed from V and 2 bases from J, the gap between germline ends came to 7 bases. The rearrangement uses TRBV10-3 and TRBJ2-5; D gene uncertain. Sequenced sample: blood. The TCR sequence derives from a man in his sixties in good health. This CDR3 reads CAISESGRQETQYF. The CDR3 DNA sequence: TGTGCCATCAGTGAGTCAGGTCGACAAGAGACCCAGTACTTC.